A selection of T cell receptor beta chains follows, all from one sample in a study of blood T cell repertoires in COVID-19. Assay: immunoSEQ multiplex PCR; the TCRdb copy retains only in-frame clones and omits some. The table has about 160,000 clones, 79% seen once. The sequenced material came from peripheral blood. The source is a woman aged 55-69 years with COVID-19, enrolled during active disease. The CDR3 runs from the conserved cysteine through the conserved F or W.

v_call	cdr3_aa
TRBV5-4	CASSLASGDNEQFF
TRBV28	CASRNDRGTEAFF
TRBV19	CASKKRDGDSGNTIYF
TRBV5-6	CASSFQTVNNEQFF
TRBV5-4	CASSLAGGRADTQYF
TRBV2	CASHWGLRTDTQYF
TRBV9	CASSPGRGAGVIGSTDTQYF
TRBV3-1/TRBV3-2	CASSQDAGTDIQYF
TRBV25-1	CASSESSRQFF
TRBV27	CASSPLGRGGEDTQYF
TRBV28	CASRGTGGSGTDTQYF
TRBV4-2	CASSQEPGADIQYF
TRBV29-1	CSVVLLPFTSGGEETQYF
TRBV7-2	CASSLVTQVPNQPQHF
TRBV20-1	CSASRSASGGARYNEQFF
TRBV7-9	CASSLAWGDGQYF
TRBV10-3	CAIKGSGSNTGELFF
TRBV19	CASSINRGRTEAFF
TRBV6-2/TRBV6-3	CASSRTGWGETQYF
TRBV6-5	CASRDRTGGGPQHF
TRBV4-1	CASSLYQGSYGYTF
TRBV6-2/TRBV6-3	CASSYSNRDHYGYTF
TRBV5-5	CASSLLAGYEQYF
TRBV25-1	CASSELGGDHEKLFF
TRBV10-2	CASSENLPTGELFF
TRBV19	CASSIGLPPDTQYF